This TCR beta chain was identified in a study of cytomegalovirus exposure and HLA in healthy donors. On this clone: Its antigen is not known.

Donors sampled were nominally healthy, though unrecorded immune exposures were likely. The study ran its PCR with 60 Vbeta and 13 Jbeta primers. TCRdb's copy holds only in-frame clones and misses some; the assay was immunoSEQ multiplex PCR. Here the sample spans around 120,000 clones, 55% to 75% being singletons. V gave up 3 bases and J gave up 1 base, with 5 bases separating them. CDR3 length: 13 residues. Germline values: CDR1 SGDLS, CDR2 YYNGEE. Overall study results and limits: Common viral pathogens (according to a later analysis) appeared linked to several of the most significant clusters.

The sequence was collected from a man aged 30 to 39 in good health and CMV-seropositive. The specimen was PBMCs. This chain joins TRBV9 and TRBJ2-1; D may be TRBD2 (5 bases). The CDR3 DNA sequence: TGTGCCAGCAGCGGGGAGTCCTACAATGAGCAGTTCTTC. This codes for CASSGESYNEQFF.